These 10 T cell receptor beta chains originate from one sample sequenced in a study of blood T cells in healthy people across ages. The use of a sample-barcoded 5' primer and a J-beta primer mix characterized a second PCR of about 7 to 12 cycles. MiXCR, applied by TCRdb to the 5' RACE reads, yields one record per CDR3 protein. The table has a few hundred thousand distinct CDR3 sequences, 27% seen once. The data were also submitted as part of a second study, on T cells of mothers and their children.

Sequencing input: blood. These receptors were collected from a boy aged 2 to 10 in good health.

This chain uses TRBV19 with TRBJ1-1; D may be TRBD1 (6 bases). The CDR3 is 13 residues long. The V end lost 8 bases, the J end lost 3 bases, and 13 bases lay between the germline ends. Germline values: CDR1 LNHDA, CDR2 SQIVND (reference sequence). Here the CDR3 reads CASSDRPYTEAFF. In nucleotides, the CDR3 is TGTGCCAGTTCCGACAGGCCTTACACTGAAGCTTTCTTT.

This sequence joins TRBV2 and TRBJ2-7, with TRBD1 identical over 7 bases. CDR3 length: 15 amino acids. From germline, CDR1 is SNHLY and CDR2 FYNNEI. Trimming took 9 bases from V and 0 from J; bases not matched to a gene: 11. In nucleotides, the CDR3 is TGTGCCAGTCAAAGCAACCGGGACAGCTCCTACGAGCAGTACTTC. Its protein is CASQSNRDSSYEQYF.

CDR3 nucleotides: TGTGCCAGCAGCTTAACCGGGACAGCCCAAGAGACCCAGTACTTC. This encodes CASSLTGTAQETQYF. The J gene is TRBJ2-5, the V gene TRBV7-3; 7 bases map to TRBD1. The CDR3 is 15 amino acids. Germline CDR1 and CDR2: SGHTA and FQGTGA. Germline trimming cut 0 bases from V and 1 base from J; bases unmatched to any gene: 2. The full variable domain, its missing parts supplied by reference TRBV7-3 and TRBJ2-5, is GAGVSQTPSNKVTEKGKYVELRCDPISGHTALYWYRQSLGQGPEFLIYFQGTGAADDSGLPNDRFFAVRPEGSVSTLKIQRTERGDSAVYLCASSLTGTAQETQYFGPGTRLLVL.

This clonotype was observed a handful of times. The chain is built from TRBV5-1 and TRBJ1-1; no clear D. Between the trimmed V and J ends, which lost 2 bases and 1 base, there was a span of 12 bases. The CDR3 is 15 amino acids. The V gene's germline CDR1 is SGHRS and CDR2 YFSETQ. CDR3 region: CASSFHKTPNTEAFF. Written as DNA, the CDR3 is TGCGCCAGCAGCTTTCATAAAACACCGAACACTGAAGCTTTCTTT.

This clonotype was observed a handful of times. The chain employs TRBV20-1 and TRBJ2-5; TRBD1 or TRBD2 may be the D gene (7 bases each). The V gene lost 0 bases and the J gene lost 4 bases, with 18 bases spanning the gap. Germline V CDR1 and CDR2: DFQATT, SNEGSKA (reference sequence). CDR3 length equals 16 residues. CDR3 protein: CSARDLKGGTAETQYF. The CDR3 DNA follows: TGCAGTGCTAGAGACCTGAAGGGAGGGACAGCAGAGACCCAGTACTTC.

The rearrangement uses TRBV20-1 and TRBJ2-1; D uncertain. The germline V gene has CDR1 DFQATT and CDR2 SNEGSKA (reference sequence). CDR3 length: 14 residues. The CDR3 region is CSLSTRLSYNEQFF. The CDR3 DNA reads TGCAGCCTATCTACTCGACTCTCCTACAATGAGCAGTTCTTC.

This clonotype was counted only a few times. The J gene is TRBJ2-7, the V gene TRBV12-3 or TRBV12-4; D might be TRBD2 (5 bases). V was shortened by 4 bases and J by 3 bases, with 7 bases between the two germline ends. This CDR3 is 12 amino acids long. The DNA of the CDR3 is TGTGCCAGCAGTTGGAGCGGCTACGAGCAGTACTTC. It is translated as CASSWSGYEQYF.

The CDR3 loop reads CASRAPRGTNEKLFF. Written as DNA, the CDR3 is TGTGCCAGCAGAGCGCCCAGGGGAACTAATGAAAAACTGTTTTTT. The V call is TRBV25-1, the J call TRBJ1-4; D may be TRBD1 (6 bases). Trimming shortened V by 6 bases and J by 1 base, and 12 bases separated the two germline ends. This CDR3 region has 15 residues. The germline V gene has CDR1 MGHDK and CDR2 SYGVNS.

This chain connects TRBV2 to TRBJ2-5; weak D call: TRBD1 (5 bases). Gene TRBJ2-7 matches the end of the DNA better, so the J call may be wrong. Per germline, CDR1 SNHLY and CDR2 FYNNEI. The CDR3 is made up of 15 amino acids. CDR3 loop: CANPGWGDSPYEQYF. The DNA of the CDR3 is TGTGCCAATCCAGGGTGGGGTGACAGTCCCTACGAGCAGTACTTC.

This chain connects TRBV7-2 to TRBJ2-1, with a weak D call TRBD2 (5 bases). The CDR3 totals 14 residues. V was trimmed by 3 bases and J by 6 bases, leaving 12 bases between them. Germline CDR1 SGHTA, CDR2 FQGNSA. CDR3 sequence: CASSFGPEGNEQFF. The CDR3, as DNA: TGTGCCAGCAGCTTTGGTCCCGAGGGCAATGAGCAGTTCTTC.